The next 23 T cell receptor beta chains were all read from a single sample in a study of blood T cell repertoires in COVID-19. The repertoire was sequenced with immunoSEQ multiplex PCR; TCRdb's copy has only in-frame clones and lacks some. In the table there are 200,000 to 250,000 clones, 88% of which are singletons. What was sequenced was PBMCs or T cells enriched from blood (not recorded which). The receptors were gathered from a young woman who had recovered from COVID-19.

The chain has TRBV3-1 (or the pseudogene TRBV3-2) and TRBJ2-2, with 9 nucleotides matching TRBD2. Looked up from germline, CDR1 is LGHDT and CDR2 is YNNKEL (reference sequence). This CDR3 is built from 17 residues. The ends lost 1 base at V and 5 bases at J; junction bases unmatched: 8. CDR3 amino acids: CASSQVAGGPRTGELFF. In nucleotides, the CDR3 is TGTGCCAGCAGCCAAGTGGCGGGGGGGCCGAGAACCGGGGAGCTGTTTTTT.

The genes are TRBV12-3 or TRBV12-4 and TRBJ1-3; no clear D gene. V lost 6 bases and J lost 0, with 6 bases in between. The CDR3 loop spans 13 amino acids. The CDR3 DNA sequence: TGTGCCAGCAGCACAGCCTCTGGAAACACCATATATTTT. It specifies CASSTASGNTIYF.

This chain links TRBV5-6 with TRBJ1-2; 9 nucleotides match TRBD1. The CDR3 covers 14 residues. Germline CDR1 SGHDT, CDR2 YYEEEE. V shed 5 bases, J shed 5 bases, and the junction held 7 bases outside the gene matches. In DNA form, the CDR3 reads TGTGCCAGCAGTACGACAGGGGGAGCGTATGGCTACACCTTC. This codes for CASSTTGGAYGYTF.

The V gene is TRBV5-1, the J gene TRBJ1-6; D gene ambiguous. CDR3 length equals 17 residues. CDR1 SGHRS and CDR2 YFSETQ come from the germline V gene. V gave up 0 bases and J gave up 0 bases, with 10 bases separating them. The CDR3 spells CASSLGSHSSYNSPLHF. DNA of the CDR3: TGCGCCAGCAGCTTGGGGTCCCACAGCTCCTATAATTCACCCCTCCACTTT.

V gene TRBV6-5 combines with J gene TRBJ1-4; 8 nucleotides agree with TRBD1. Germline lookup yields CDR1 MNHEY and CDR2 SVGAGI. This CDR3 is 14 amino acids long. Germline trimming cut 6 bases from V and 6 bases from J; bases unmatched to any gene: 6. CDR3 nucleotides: TGTGCCAGCAGAGACGACAGGGGCCATGAAAAACTGTTTTTT. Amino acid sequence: CASRDDRGHEKLFF.

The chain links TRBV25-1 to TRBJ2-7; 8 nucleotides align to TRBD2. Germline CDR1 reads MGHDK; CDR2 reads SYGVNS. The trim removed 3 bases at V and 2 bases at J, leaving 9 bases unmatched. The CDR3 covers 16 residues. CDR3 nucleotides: TGTGCCAGCAGTGATTCCCTGAGGACTAGCCCCTACGAGCAGTACTTC. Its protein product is CASSDSLRTSPYEQYF.

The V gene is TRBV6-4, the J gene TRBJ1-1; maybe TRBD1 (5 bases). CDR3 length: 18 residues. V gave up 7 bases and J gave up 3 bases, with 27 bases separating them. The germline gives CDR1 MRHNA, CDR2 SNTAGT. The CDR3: CASTDISRGREVDTEAFF. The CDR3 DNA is TGTGCCAGCACCGATATTAGCCGGGGCAGGGAGGTTGACACTGAAGCTTTCTTT.

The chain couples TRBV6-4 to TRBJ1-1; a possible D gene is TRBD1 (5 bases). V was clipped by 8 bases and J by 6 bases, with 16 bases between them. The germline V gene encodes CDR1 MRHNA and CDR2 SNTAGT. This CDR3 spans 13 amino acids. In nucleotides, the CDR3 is TGTGCCAGCTCGCAGGAATCGGGGGCTGAAGCTTTCTTT. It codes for CASSQESGAEAFF.

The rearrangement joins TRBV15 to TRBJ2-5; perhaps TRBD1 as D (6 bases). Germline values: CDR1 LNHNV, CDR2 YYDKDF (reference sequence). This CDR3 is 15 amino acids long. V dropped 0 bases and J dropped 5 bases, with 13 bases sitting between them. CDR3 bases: TGTGCCACCAGCAGAGATCTGGGGGCAGTGGAGACCCAGTACTTC. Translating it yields CATSRDLGAVETQYF.

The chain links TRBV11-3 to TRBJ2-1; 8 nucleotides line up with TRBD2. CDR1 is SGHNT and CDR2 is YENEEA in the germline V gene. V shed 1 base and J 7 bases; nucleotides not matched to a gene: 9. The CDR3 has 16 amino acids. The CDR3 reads CASSLGPGTSGNEQFF. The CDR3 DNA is TGTGCCAGCAGCTTAGGTCCCGGGACTAGTGGAAATGAGCAGTTCTTC.

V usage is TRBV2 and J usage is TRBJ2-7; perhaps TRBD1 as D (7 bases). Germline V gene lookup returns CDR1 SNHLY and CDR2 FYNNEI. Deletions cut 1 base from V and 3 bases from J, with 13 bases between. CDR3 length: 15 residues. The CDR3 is CASSEGRGPFYEQYF. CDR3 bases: TGTGCCAGCAGTGAAGGGAGGGGGCCCTTCTACGAGCAGTACTTC.

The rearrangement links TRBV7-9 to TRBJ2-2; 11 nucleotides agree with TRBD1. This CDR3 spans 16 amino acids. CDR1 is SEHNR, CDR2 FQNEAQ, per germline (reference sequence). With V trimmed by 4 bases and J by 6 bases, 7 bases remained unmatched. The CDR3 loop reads CASSSTGQGGSGELFF. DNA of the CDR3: TGTGCCAGCAGCTCGACGGGACAGGGGGGTTCCGGGGAGCTGTTTTTT.

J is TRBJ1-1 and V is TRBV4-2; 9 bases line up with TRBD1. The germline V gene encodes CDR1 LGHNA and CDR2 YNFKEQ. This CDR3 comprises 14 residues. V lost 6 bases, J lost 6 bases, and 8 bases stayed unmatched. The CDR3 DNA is TGTGCCAGCAGTTCCGGGACAGGGTTGTCTGAAGCTTTCTTT. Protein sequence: CASSSGTGLSEAFF.

The CDR3 nucleotides read TGTGCCAGCAGTGAAGGGACAGGTTATTCACCCCTCCACTTT. Translation gives CASSEGTGYSPLHF. This rearrangement joins TRBV6-1 to TRBJ1-6; 7 bases line up with TRBD1. After removal of 1 base from V and 8 bases from J, the junction contained 2 bases not matched to a gene. The CDR3 runs to 14 residues. Germline V gene sequence: CDR1 MNHNS, CDR2 SASEGT.

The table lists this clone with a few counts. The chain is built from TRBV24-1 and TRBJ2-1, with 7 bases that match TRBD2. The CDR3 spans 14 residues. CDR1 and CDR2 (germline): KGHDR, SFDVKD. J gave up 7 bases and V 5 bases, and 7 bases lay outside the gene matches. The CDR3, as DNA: TGTGCCACCAGTGGCGCGGGGGAGGTGAATGAGCAGTTCTTC. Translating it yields CATSGAGEVNEQFF.

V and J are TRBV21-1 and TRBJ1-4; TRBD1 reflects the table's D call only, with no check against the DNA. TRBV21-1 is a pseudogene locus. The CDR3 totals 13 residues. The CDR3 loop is CASPTGGDEKLFF. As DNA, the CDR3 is TGTGCCAGCCCGACAGGGGGCGATGAAAAACTGTTTTTT.

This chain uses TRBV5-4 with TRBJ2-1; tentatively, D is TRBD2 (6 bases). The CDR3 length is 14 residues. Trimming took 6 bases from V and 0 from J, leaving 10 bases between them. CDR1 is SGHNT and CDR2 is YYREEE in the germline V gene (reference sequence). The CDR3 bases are TGTGCCAGCACCGCCGGGAGCTCCTACAATGAGCAGTTCTTC. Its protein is CASTAGSSYNEQFF.

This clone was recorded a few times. The CDR3, as DNA: TGTGCCAGCAGCCGGACTAGGTTGAACTACAATGAGCAGTTCTTC. This gives the protein CASSRTRLNYNEQFF. The chain joins TRBV7-9 to TRBJ2-1; 7 positions agree with TRBD2. CDR3 length: 15 amino acids. Germline values: CDR1 SEHNR, CDR2 FQNEAQ (reference sequence). The trim removed 5 bases at V and 3 bases at J, leaving 7 bases unmatched.

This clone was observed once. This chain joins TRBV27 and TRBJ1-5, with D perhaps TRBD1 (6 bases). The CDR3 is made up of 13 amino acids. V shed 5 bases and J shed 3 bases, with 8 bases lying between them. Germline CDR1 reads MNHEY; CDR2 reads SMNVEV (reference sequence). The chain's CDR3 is CASSGQYNQPQHF. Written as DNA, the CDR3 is TGTGCCAGCAGTGGACAGTACAATCAGCCCCAGCATTTT.

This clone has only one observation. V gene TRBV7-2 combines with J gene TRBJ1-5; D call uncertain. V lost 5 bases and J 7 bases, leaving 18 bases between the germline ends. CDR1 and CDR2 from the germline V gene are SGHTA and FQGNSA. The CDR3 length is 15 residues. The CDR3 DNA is TGTGCCAGCAGCCCTCATCGGTGGGGAGGGCAGCCCCAGCATTTT. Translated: CASSPHRWGGQPQHF.

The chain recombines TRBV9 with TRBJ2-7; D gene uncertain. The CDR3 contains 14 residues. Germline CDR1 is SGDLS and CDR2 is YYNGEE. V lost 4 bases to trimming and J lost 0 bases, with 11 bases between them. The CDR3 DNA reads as TGTGCCAGCAGCCTCCTGCCTATCTCCTACGAGCAGTACTTC. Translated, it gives CASSLLPISYEQYF.

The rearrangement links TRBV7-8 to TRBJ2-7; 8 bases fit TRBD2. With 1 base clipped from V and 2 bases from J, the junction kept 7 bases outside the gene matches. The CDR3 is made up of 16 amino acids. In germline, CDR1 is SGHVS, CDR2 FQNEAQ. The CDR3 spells CASSLDVSGEAYEQYF. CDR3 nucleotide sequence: TGTGCCAGCAGCTTAGATGTTAGCGGGGAAGCCTACGAGCAGTACTTC.

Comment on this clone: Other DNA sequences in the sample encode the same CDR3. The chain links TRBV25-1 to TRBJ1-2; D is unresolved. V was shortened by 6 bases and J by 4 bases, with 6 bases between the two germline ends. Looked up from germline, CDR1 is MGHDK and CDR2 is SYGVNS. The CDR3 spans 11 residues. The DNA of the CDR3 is TGTGCCAGCAGGGGAGGCTATGGCTACACCTTC. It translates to CASRGGYGYTF.